A selection of T cell receptor beta chains follows, all from one sample in a study of identical twins. TCRdb reprocessed the 5' RACE reads via MiXCR and lists one record per CDR3 protein. The repertoire holds 250,000 or so distinct CDR3 sequences, with about 8.9% as singletons. These data are also associated with another study on yellow fever vaccine responses in identical twins.

The sample comprised CD8+ T cells sorted from blood. The receptors shown here come from a woman younger than 35 in good health. Each CDR3 is given with its conserved first and last residue. Fields, in order: clone size, CDR3 length, D gene, V gene, J gene, CDR3 protein, CDR3 DNA. D genes are given only for firm matches. Size tells how often a clone was seen (once, few, many) or the class of an expanded clone, and some rows leave it out.

>few|17|-|TRBV2|TRBJ2-1
CASSEPLAIDSYNEQFF
TGTGCCAGCAGTGAACCCCTAGCGATCGACTCCTACAATGAGCAGTTCTTC
>few|12|-|TRBV27|TRBJ1-4
CASSRGNEKLFF
TGTGCCAGCAGTAGGGGTAATGAAAAACTGTTTTTT
>-|16|TRBD1|TRBV7-8|TRBJ2-5
CASSLPDVGTGETQYF
TGTGCCAGCAGCTTACCCGATGTAGGGACAGGAGAGACCCAGTACTTC
>few|18|-|TRBV7-8|TRBJ1-6
CASSLWAGGEGYNSPLHF
TGTGCCAGCAGCCTCTGGGCAGGAGGGGAGGGGTATAATTCACCCCTCCACTTT
>many|15|TRBD2|TRBV28|TRBJ2-2
CASSPGTSHAGELFF
TGTGCCAGCAGCCCCGGGACTAGCCACGCCGGGGAGCTGTTTTTT
>many|16|TRBD1|TRBV20-1|TRBJ2-7
CSAREQGAQSSYEQYF
TGCAGTGCTAGAGAACAGGGGGCTCAGAGCTCCTACGAGCAGTACTTC
>-|18|-|TRBV11-2|TRBJ2-5
CASSLEGLTIKDQETQYF
TGTGCCAGCAGCTTAGAGGGACTTACCATTAAGGACCAAGAGACCCAGTACTTC
>few|15|-|TRBV29-1|TRBJ2-2
CSVESGTSNTGELFF
TGCAGCGTTGAATCCGGGACCTCGAACACCGGGGAGCTGTTTTTT
>few|16|TRBD1|TRBV7-9|TRBJ1-3
CASSFLTGGSGNTIYF
TGTGCCAGCAGCTTCCTGACAGGGGGATCTGGAAACACCATATATTTT
>few|11|-|TRBV7-6|TRBJ2-7
CASSEVREQYF
TGTGCCAGCAGCGAGGTAAGGGAGCAGTACTTC
>many|15|TRBD1|TRBV7-9|TRBJ2-1
CASSGSWDRGYEQFF
TGTGCCAGCAGCGGGAGTTGGGACAGGGGGTATGAGCAGTTCTTC
>many|16|-|TRBV4-2|TRBJ2-1
CASSQTMGGGVDEQFF
TGTGCCAGCAGCCAGACGATGGGGGGGGGCGTGGATGAGCAGTTCTTC
>few|15|TRBD2|TRBV6-2/TRBV6-3|TRBJ2-7
CASSSGTSETYEQYF
TGTGCCAGCAGTTCCGGGACTAGCGAGACCTACGAGCAGTACTTC
>-|16|-|TRBV5-6|TRBJ1-5
CASSLEGRVSNQPQHF
TGTGCCAGCAGCTTGGAGGGCAGGGTAAGCAATCAGCCCCAGCATTTT
>-|14|TRBD1|TRBV19|TRBJ1-1
CASRTAGGRSEAFF
TGTGCCAGTAGGACGGCAGGGGGCAGAAGTGAAGCTTTCTTT
>many|13|-|TRBV29-1|TRBJ2-2
CSVVQGDTGELFF
TGCAGCGTGGTACAGGGTGACACCGGGGAGCTGTTTTTT
>few|16|-|TRBV7-9|TRBJ2-6
CASSQALHSGANVLTF
TGTGCCAGCAGCCAAGCTCTCCACTCTGGGGCCAACGTCCTGACTTTC
>-|14|-|TRBV2|TRBJ2-7
CASSEADRVYEQYF
TGTGCCAGCAGTGAAGCGGATAGGGTCTACGAGCAGTACTTC
>-|16|-|TRBV20-1|TRBJ2-1
CSARDPQFGSYNEQFF
TGCAGTGCTAGAGATCCACAGTTCGGGTCCTACAATGAGCAGTTCTTC
>-|15|TRBD2|TRBV7-9|TRBJ2-5
CASIPLAGGQETQYF
TGTGCCAGCATCCCACTAGCGGGAGGGCAAGAGACCCAGTACTTC
>-|13|-|TRBV4-1|TRBJ2-3
CASSPQMGDSQYF
TGCGCCAGCAGCCCCCAAATGGGCGATTCGCAGTATTTT
>-|17|-|TRBV4-2|TRBJ2-7
CASSPEHDRRLTYEQYF
TGTGCCAGCAGCCCCGAACATGATCGTAGGTTAACCTACGAGCAGTACTTC
>-|14|-|TRBV28|TRBJ1-4
CASSFSGANEKLFF
TGTGCCAGCAGTTTTAGCGGAGCTAATGAAAAACTGTTTTTT
>-|13|-|TRBV19|TRBJ1-5
CASMMGGIQPQHF
TGTGCCAGTATGATGGGGGGCATTCAGCCCCAGCATTTT
>few|13|-|TRBV4-1|TRBJ2-2
CASRPKADGELFF
TGCGCCAGCAGACCAAAGGCAGACGGGGAGCTGTTTTTT
>many|17|-|TRBV9|TRBJ1-6
CASSVEHKSSYNSPLHF
TGTGCCAGCAGCGTAGAACACAAGAGCTCCTATAATTCACCCCTCCACTTT
>few|16|-|TRBV27|TRBJ2-2
CASSLKVWDRTGELFF
TGTGCCAGCAGTTTAAAGGTTTGGGATCGAACCGGGGAGCTGTTTTTT
>-|14|-|TRBV7-9|TRBJ1-5
CASSLGGLNQPQHF
TGTGCCAGCAGCTTAGGAGGTTTGAATCAGCCCCAGCATTTT
>few|17|TRBD1|TRBV7-8|TRBJ2-7
CASSISSQQGARDEQYF
TGTGCCAGCAGCATTAGTAGCCAACAGGGGGCGCGGGACGAGCAGTACTTC
>few|15|TRBD2|TRBV27|TRBJ2-7
CASSKTGLAEYEQYF
TGTGCCAGCAGCAAAACAGGACTAGCGGAGTACGAGCAGTACTTC
>few|15|TRBD2|TRBV5-1|TRBJ2-4
CASSLTSGGAIVQYF
TGCGCCAGCAGTTTGACTAGCGGGGGGGCCATTGTTCAGTACTTC
>-|13|-|TRBV28|TRBJ2-1
CASSFDPGNEQFF
TGTGCCAGCAGTTTCGACCCGGGGAATGAGCAGTTCTTC
>many|14|-|TRBV27|TRBJ2-6
CASSPLSGANVLTF
TGTGCCAGCAGCCCGTTGTCAGGGGCCAACGTCCTGACTTTC
>few|13|-|TRBV6-1|TRBJ1-1
CASSSGWGDEAFF
TGTGCCAGCAGTAGCGGGTGGGGGGATGAAGCTTTCTTT
>many|15|TRBD2|TRBV29-1|TRBJ2-1
CSVPTSGRFVGEQFF
TGCAGCGTCCCGACTAGCGGGAGGTTTGTGGGTGAGCAGTTCTTC
>-|13|-|TRBV30|TRBJ2-3
CAWEAMSPDTQYF
TGTGCCTGGGAGGCTATGAGTCCAGATACGCAGTATTTT
>many|15|-|TRBV5-1|TRBJ2-1
CASSFGPFYENEQFF
TGCGCCAGCAGCTTCGGCCCTTTCTATGAGAATGAGCAGTTCTTC
>many|12|-|TRBV7-9|TRBJ1-1
CASSLTNTEAFF
TGTGCCAGCAGCTTAACGAACACTGAAGCTTTCTTT
>few|15|-|TRBV20-1|TRBJ1-5
CSAREHRNSNQPQHF
TGCAGTGCTAGAGAACACAGAAATAGCAATCAGCCCCAGCATTTT
>-|15|-|TRBV13|TRBJ2-7
CASSLKGRETYEQYF
TGTGCCAGCAGCTTAAAGGGCAGGGAGACCTACGAGCAGTACTTC